This TCR beta chain appears in the sequencing data of a study of vaccination and CD4 T cells after COVID-19. General study results and limits: There were relatively few convalescent patients studied, and there were no early post-infection timepoints.

The Oncomine TCR Beta short-read assay sequenced DNA from cultured CD4+ T cells. TCRdb processed the PCR reads anew with MiXCR; each CDR3 protein has one entry. Here the sample spans more than 13,000 distinct CDR3 sequences, about 50% being singletons. As for this clonotype: As yet, its antigen is unknown.

Sample treatment: approximately nine-day PBMC culture with coronavirus spike peptide pools or control peptides (ViraFEST assay). It was with around 9.6 IU/ml IL-2 and roughly 10 ug/ml peptide pools that 2.2 million or so PBMCs per well were cultured. The germline V gene encodes CDR1 DFQATT and CDR2 SNEGSKA (reference sequence). Losses at the gene ends were 3 bases for V and 6 bases for J; bases not matched to a gene: 10. The CDR3 totals 15 residues. The chain couples TRBV20-1 to TRBJ2-1, with 8 bases that match TRBD2. Sequenced here: CD4+ T cells from blood, cultured in vitro, sampled before SARS-CoV-2 vaccination. The receptor was derived from a human donor who had recovered from COVID-19. CDR3 DNA: TGCAGTGCTAGTAATCTAGCGGGTAACTTCAATGAGCAGTTCTTC. Its translation is CSASNLAGNFNEQFF.